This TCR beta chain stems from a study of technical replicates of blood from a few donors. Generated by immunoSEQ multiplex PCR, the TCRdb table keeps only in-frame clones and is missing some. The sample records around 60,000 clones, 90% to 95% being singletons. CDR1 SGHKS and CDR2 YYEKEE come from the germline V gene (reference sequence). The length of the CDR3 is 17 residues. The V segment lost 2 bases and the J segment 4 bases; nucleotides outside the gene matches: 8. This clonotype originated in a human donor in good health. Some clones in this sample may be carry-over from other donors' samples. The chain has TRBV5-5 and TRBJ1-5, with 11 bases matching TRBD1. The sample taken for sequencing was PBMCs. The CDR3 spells CASSLKDGTGGNQPQHF. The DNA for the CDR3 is TGTGCCAGCAGCTTAAAAGACGGGACAGGGGGTAATCAGCCCCAGCATTTT.